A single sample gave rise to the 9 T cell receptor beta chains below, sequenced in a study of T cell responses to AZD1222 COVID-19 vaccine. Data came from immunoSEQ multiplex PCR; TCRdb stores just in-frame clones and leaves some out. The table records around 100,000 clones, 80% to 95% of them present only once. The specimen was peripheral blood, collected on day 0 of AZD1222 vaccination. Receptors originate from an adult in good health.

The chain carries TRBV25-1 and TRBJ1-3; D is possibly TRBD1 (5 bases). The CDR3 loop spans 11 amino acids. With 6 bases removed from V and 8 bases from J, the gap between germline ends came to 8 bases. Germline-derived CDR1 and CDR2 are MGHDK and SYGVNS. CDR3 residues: CASRTGDTIYF. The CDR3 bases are TGTGCCAGCAGAACGGGGGACACCATATATTTT.

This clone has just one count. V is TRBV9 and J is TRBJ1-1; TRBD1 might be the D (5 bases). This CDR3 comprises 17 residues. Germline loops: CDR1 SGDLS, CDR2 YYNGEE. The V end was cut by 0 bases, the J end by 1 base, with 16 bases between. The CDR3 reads CASSVGFGGLKNTEAFF. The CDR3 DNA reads TGTGCCAGCAGCGTAGGGTTTGGGGGGTTGAAGAACACTGAAGCTTTCTTT.

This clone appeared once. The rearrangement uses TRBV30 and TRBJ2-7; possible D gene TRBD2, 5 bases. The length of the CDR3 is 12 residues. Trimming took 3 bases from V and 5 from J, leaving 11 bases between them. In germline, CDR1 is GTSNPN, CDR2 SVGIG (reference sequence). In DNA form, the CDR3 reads TGTGCCTGGAGGGAAAACGGGAACGAGCAGTACTTC. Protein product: CAWRENGNEQYF.

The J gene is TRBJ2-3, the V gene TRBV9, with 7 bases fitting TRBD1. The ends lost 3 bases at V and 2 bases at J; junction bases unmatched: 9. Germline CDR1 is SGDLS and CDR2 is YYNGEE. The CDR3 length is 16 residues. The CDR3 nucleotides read TGTGCCAGCAGCGCGCTCCCACAGGGGATCACAGATACGCAGTATTTT. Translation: CASSALPQGITDTQYF. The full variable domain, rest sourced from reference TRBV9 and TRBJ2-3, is DSGVTQTPKHLITATGQRVTLRCSPRSGDLSVYWYQQSLDQGLQFLIQYYNGEERAKGNILERFSAQQFPDLHSELNLSSLELGDSALYFCASSALPQGITDTQYFGPGTRLTVL.

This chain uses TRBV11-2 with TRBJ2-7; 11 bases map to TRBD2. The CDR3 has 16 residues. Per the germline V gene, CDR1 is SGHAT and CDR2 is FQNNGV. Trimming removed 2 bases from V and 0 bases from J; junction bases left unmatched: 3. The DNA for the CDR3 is TGTGCCAGCAGCTTACGACTAGCGGGGCCCTCCTACGAGCAGTACTTC. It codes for CASSLRLAGPSYEQYF.

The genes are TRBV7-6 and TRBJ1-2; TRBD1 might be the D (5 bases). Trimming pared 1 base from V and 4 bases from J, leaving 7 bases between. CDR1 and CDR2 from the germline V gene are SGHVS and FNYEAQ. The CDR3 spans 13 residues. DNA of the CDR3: TGTGCCAGCAGCTTAGGAGGGGTCTATGGCTACACCTTC. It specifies CASSLGGVYGYTF.

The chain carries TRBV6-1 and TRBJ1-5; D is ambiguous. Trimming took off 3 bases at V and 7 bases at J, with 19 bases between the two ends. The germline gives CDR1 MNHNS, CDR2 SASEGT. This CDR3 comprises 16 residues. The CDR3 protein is CASSEGHGNFGQPQHF. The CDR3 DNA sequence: TGTGCCAGCAGTGAGGGTCACGGAAACTTTGGACAGCCCCAGCATTTT.

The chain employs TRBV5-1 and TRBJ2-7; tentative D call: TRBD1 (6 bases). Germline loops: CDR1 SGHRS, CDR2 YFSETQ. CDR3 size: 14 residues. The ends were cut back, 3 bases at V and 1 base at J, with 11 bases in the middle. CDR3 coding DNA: TGCGCCAGCAGCTCATCTGGGACATCCTACGAGCAGTACTTC. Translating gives CASSSSGTSYEQYF. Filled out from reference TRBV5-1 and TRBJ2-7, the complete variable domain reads KAGVTQTPRYLIKTRGQQVTLSCSPISGHRSVSWYQQTPGQGLQFLFEYFSETQRNKGNFPGRFSGRQFSNSRSEMNVSTLELGDSALYLCASSSSGTSYEQYFGPGTRLTVT.

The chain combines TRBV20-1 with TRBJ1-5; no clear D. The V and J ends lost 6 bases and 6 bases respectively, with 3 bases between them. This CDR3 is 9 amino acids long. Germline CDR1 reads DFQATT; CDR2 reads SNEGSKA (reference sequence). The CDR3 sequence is CSAAQPQHF. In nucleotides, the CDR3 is TGCAGTGCAGCTCAGCCCCAGCATTTT.